This entry is about one T cell receptor (beta chain). The antigen remains undetermined. This sample's time point: week 47, end of study. In every dose of vaccine, 300 ug of mutant IDH1 20-mer peptide was given alongside topical imiquimod. This entry is derived from a study of a mutant IDH1 vaccine in newly diagnosed glioma. Study-level information: Treated patients had a mean age of about 40 years and a sex split that was around 60% male and about 38% female. Pretreatment consisted of radiotherapy, temozolomide, or both, with most receiving both. Study outcomes and limitations: Of all patients, roughly 93% showed vaccine-induced immune responses.

Trimming pared 1 base from V and 7 bases from J, leaving 10 bases between. The length of the CDR3 is 14 residues. CDR1 is LNHDA, CDR2 SQIVND, per germline (reference sequence). Method: immunoSEQ multiplex PCR; TCRdb's copy keeps in-frame clones and lacks some. The table lists roughly 30,000 clones, around 81% of them singletons. The TCR originated in a man aged 25-45 years with glioma. The sequences come from PBMCs, collected from a glioma patient whose treatment included an IDH1 peptide vaccine. The genes are TRBV19 and TRBJ1-4; D may be TRBD1 (5 bases). The CDR3, as DNA: TGTGCCAGTAGTATAGGTGGGGCTCGTGAAAAACTGTTTTTT. Translating it yields CASSIGGAREKLFF.